The rows below give T cell receptor beta chains drawn from one sample of a study of blood T cell repertoires in COVID-19. Profiling relied on immunoSEQ multiplex PCR, and the TCRdb table lists in-frame clones only, not all of them. This repertoire shows under 350,000 clones, approximately 86% found once; its top ten account for roughly 4%. The sequenced sample was PBMCs or T cells enriched from blood (not recorded which). The receptors shown here come from a middle-aged woman with acute COVID-19. Both conserved end residues are part of each CDR3. The D gene is left open where the match is weak. Size tells how often a clone was seen (once, few, many) or the class of an expanded clone, and some rows leave it out.

>TRBJ2-1|TRBV7-3|-|TRBD1
TGTGCCAGCAGCGAGGGACAGGGAGCCTACAATGAGCAGTTCTTC
CASSEGQGAYNEQFF
>TRBJ1-1|TRBV18|once|-
TGTGCCAGCTCTCTCAACAGGGTGGACACTGAAGCTTTCTTT
CASSLNRVDTEAFF
>TRBJ1-2|TRBV24-1|-|TRBD1
TGTGCCACCAGGCCAGGGGGGTCCTGGGGCTACACCTTC
CATRPGGSWGYTF
>TRBJ2-1|TRBV5-1|-|TRBD2
TGCGCCAGCAGCTTGCGGGGGGGCCGCTACAATGAGCAGTTCTTC
CASSLRGGRYNEQFF
>TRBJ2-6|TRBV6-2/TRBV6-3|few|TRBD1
TGTGCCAGCAGTTACCAGGGACAGGGGTACTCTGGGGCCAACGTCCTGACTTTC
CASSYQGQGYSGANVLTF
>TRBJ1-1|TRBV28|-|TRBD1
TGTGCCAGCCGCACAGGGGTGAACACTGAAGCTTTCTTT
CASRTGVNTEAFF
>TRBJ1-5|TRBV20-1|-|-
TGCAGTGCTAGTGTTGGGCAGGACAATCAGCCCCAGCATTTT
CSASVGQDNQPQHF
>TRBJ2-5|TRBV12-5|-|-
TGTGCTAGTGGTTTGGACACCCCGACCCAGTACTTC
CASGLDTPTQYF
>TRBJ1-4|TRBV7-9|once|TRBD1
TGTGCCAGCAGTCTCGGACAGGGTGAATTTGAAAAACTGTTTTTT
CASSLGQGEFEKLFF
>TRBJ1-2|TRBV6-2/TRBV6-3|-|TRBD1
TGTGCCAGCAGTGGGACAGGGGAATATGGCTACACCTTC
CASSGTGEYGYTF
>TRBJ2-7|TRBV7-9|many|TRBD1
TGTGCCAGCAGCTTAAGACAGGGGGCATCCGAGCAGTACTTC
CASSLRQGASEQYF
>TRBJ2-5|TRBV19|-|-
TGTGCCAGTTCACAGGGAGGGTTGGAGACCCAGTACTTC
CASSQGGLETQYF
>TRBJ1-5|TRBV5-8|-|-
TGTGCCAGCAGCTCTTTCGGGGAGACTAGCAATCAGCCCCAGCATTTT
CASSSFGETSNQPQHF
>TRBJ1-3|TRBV18|-|TRBD1
TGTGCCAGCTCCCCCGGTGGACAGGGTGTACGTGGAAACACCATATATTTT
CASSPGGQGVRGNTIYF
>TRBJ1-2|TRBV3-1/TRBV3-2|-|-
TGTGCCAGCAGCCAGGGGCTCTATGGCTACACCTTC
CASSQGLYGYTF
>TRBJ2-2|TRBV11-2|-|TRBD1
TGTGCCAGCAGCAAACAGGGGGCAGGCACCGGGGAGCTGTTTTTT
CASSKQGAGTGELFF
>TRBJ2-7|TRBV3-1/TRBV3-2|-|TRBD2
TGTGCCAGCAGCCCCGGGACTAGCGGGGGGGCCCCATACGAGCAGTACTTC
CASSPGTSGGAPYEQYF
>TRBJ2-1|TRBV7-9|-|-
TGTGCCAGCAGCTTAGGGTTAGCGCGCTCCTACAATGAGCAGTTCTTC
CASSLGLARSYNEQFF
>TRBJ1-1|TRBV11-2|-|-
TGTGCCAGCAGCCCAAGAGACAGATACACTGAAGCTTTCTTT
CASSPRDRYTEAFF
>TRBJ1-2|TRBV3-1/TRBV3-2|-|-
TGTGCCAGCAGCCAAGGACAGGAAAACTATGGCTACACCTTC
CASSQGQENYGYTF
>TRBJ2-7|TRBV5-6|-|TRBD2
TGTGCCAGCAGCCCCGGGGGGAGCGAGCGCTACGAGCAGTACTTC
CASSPGGSERYEQYF
>TRBJ2-1|TRBV9|-|-
TGTGCCAGCAGCCCCGGTTCGGGTGCCTACAATGAGCAGTTCTTC
CASSPGSGAYNEQFF
>TRBJ2-1|TRBV10-3|-|-
TGTGCCATCAGTGAGTACGTTCAAGACAGTGCGTACAATGAGCAGTTCTTC
CAISEYVQDSAYNEQFF
>TRBJ2-7|TRBV7-6|-|-
TGTGCCAGCAGCCCCCACAGGGACGAGCAGTACTTC
CASSPHRDEQYF
>TRBJ2-5|TRBV25-1|few|TRBD2
TGTGCCAGCAGCGGGGGAGGGATGATACAAGAGACCCAGTACTTC
CASSGGGMIQETQYF
>TRBJ1-2|TRBV27|-|-
TGTGCCAGCAGTTTCAATGGAGGGATGAACTATGGCTACACCTTC
CASSFNGGMNYGYTF
>TRBJ2-2|TRBV4-3|-|-
TGCGCCAGCAGCCAAGATTCATACGGGACCGGGGAGCTGTTTTTT
CASSQDSYGTGELFF
>TRBJ1-4|TRBV10-1|once|-
TGCGCCAGCAGAGCACTTTCGGTTAATGAAAAACTGTTTTTT
CASRALSVNEKLFF
>TRBJ1-2|TRBV4-3|once|-
TGCGCCAGCAGCCTTACAGGGTCGGAAGGCTACACCTTC
CASSLTGSEGYTF
>TRBJ1-2|TRBV10-3|-|TRBD1
TGTGCCATCAGTGACCCTAAGACAGGGGACTATGGCTACACCTTC
CAISDPKTGDYGYTF
>TRBJ1-2|TRBV4-3|once|-
TGCGCCAGCAGCCAAGATTGGACACTCGAAGCTAACTATGGCTACACCTTC
CASSQDWTLEANYGYTF
>TRBJ2-7|TRBV11-2|-|-
TGTGCCAGCAGCAACACTAGGGACGAGCAGTACTTC
CASSNTRDEQYF
>TRBJ2-5|TRBV14|-|-
TGTGCCAGCAGCCAAGCATACAGGGTGGAGACCCAGTACTTC
CASSQAYRVETQYF
>TRBJ2-7|TRBV5-1|-|TRBD2
TGCGCCAGCAGCTTGATTCTCGGGACAGGTACTAGCGGGGACGCCTACGAGCAGTACTTC
CASSLILGTGTSGDAYEQYF
>TRBJ2-7|TRBV18|-|TRBD1
TGTGCCAGCTCACCCGGGACAGGGAAATCCTACGAGCAGTACTTC
CASSPGTGKSYEQYF
>TRBJ1-3|TRBV4-3|-|-
TGCGCCAGCAGCCAAGATATCACTACATCTGGAAACACCATATATTTT
CASSQDITTSGNTIYF
>TRBJ1-2|TRBV27|-|-
TGTGCCAGCAGTTTGGAAGGCGGCTATGGCTACACCTTC
CASSLEGGYGYTF
>TRBJ1-1|TRBV27|-|TRBD1
TGTGCCAGCAGTCCCCTGGGACAGCCTGTGAACACTGAAGCTTTCTTT
CASSPLGQPVNTEAFF
>TRBJ1-6|TRBV28|-|-
TGTGCCAGCAGTCTGACCCAGGGGTTTGCACCCCTCCACTTT
CASSLTQGFAPLHF
>TRBJ2-7|TRBV3-1/TRBV3-2|-|-
TGTGCCAGCAGCCAAGATGGGACTGTCCCTGGGCAGCAGTACTTC
CASSQDGTVPGQQYF
>TRBJ1-4|TRBV3-1/TRBV3-2|-|-
TGTGCCAGCAGCCAAGATTTTAGGCGGTCTAATGAAAAACTGTTTTTT
CASSQDFRRSNEKLFF
>TRBJ2-3|TRBV6-2/TRBV6-3|-|-
TGTGCCAGCAGTCCGAGTGGGACAATCAGCACAGATACGCAGTATTTT
CASSPSGTISTDTQYF
>TRBJ1-1|TRBV28|-|TRBD1
TGTGCCAGCAGATACAGGGGCACTGAAGCTTTCTTT
CASRYRGTEAFF
>TRBJ1-1|TRBV11-2|-|-
TGTGCCAGCAGCTTAGTAAGCAATCGTAAGGCAGGGAGGGGCACTGAAGCTTTCTTT
CASSLVSNRKAGRGTEAFF
>TRBJ1-2|TRBV27|-|TRBD1
TGTGCCAGCAGAATTTCCTCAGGGGGTCACTATGGCTACACCTTC
CASRISSGGHYGYTF
>TRBJ1-2|TRBV3-1/TRBV3-2|-|TRBD1
TGTGCCAGCAGCCAACAGCAGGGGGCTTACTATGGCTACACCTTC
CASSQQQGAYYGYTF
>TRBJ2-2|TRBV21-1|-|-
TGTGCCAGAGAAACAGGGGAGGAGGACACCGGGGAGCTGTTTTTT
CARETGEEDTGELFF
>TRBJ2-3|TRBV9|once|-
TGTGCCAGCAGCGTAGCCCCCTGGTCCCGGACAGATACGCAGTATTTT
CASSVAPWSRTDTQYF
>TRBJ2-3|TRBV11-2|once|-
TGTGCCAGCAGCTTAGGTATCACAGATACGCAGTATTTT
CASSLGITDTQYF